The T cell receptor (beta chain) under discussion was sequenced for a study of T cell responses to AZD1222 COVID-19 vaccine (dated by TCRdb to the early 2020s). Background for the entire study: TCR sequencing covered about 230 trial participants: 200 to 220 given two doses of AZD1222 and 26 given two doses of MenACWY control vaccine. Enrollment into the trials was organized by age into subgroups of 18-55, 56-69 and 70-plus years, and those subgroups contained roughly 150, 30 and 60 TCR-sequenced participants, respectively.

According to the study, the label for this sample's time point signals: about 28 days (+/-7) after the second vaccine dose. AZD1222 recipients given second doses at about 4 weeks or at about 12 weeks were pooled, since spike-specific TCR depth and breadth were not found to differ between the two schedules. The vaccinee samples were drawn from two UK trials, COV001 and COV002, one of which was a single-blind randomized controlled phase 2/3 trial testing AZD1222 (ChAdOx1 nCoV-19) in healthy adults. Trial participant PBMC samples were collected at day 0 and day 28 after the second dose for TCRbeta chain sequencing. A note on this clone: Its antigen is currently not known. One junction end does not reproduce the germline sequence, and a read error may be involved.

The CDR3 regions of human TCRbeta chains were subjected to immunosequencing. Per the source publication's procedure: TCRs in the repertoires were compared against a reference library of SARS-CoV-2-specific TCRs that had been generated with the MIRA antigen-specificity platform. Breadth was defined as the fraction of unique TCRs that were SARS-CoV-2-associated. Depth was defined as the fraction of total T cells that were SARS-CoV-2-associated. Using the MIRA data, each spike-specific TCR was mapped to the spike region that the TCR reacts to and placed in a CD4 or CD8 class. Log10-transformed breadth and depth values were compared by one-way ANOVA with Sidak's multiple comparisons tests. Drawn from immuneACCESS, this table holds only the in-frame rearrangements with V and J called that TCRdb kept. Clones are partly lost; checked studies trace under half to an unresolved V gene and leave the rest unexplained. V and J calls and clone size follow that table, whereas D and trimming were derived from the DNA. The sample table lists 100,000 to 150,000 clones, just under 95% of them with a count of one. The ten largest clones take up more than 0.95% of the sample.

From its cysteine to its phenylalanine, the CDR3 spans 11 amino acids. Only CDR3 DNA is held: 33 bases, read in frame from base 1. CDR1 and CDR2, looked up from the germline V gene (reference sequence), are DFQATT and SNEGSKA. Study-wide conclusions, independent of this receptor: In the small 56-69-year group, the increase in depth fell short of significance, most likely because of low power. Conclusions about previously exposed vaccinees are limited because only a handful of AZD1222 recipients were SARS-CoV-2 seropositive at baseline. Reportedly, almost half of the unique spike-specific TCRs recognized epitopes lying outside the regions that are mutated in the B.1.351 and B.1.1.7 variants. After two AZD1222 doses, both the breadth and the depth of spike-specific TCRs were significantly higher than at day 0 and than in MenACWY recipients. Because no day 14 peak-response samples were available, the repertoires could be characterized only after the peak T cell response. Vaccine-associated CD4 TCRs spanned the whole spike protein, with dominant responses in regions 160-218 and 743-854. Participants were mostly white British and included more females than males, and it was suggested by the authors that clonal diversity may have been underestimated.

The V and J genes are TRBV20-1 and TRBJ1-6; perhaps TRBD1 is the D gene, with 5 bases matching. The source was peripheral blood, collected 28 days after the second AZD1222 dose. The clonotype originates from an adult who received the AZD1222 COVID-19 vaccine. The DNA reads TGCAGTGCTCATCCGGGGCGCGAGGTGTACTTT. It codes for CSAHPGREVYF.